This T cell receptor beta chain was retrieved from a study of tumor and adjacent non-tumor tissue in lung cancer. CDR3 length: 14 residues. The germline V gene encodes CDR1 SGHAT and CDR2 FQNNGV. The template was RNA from unsorted bulk tissue. This non-tumor lung sample came from over 3 cm beyond the tumor edge. This clonotype was observed a handful of times. Germline is not matched at one junction end, which may reflect a read error. TCRbeta libraries were built with three rounds of nested PCR, modified from ARM-PCR. TCRdb recomputed calls from the multiplex PCR reads with MiXCR, one row per CDR3 protein. The top ten clones hold around 30% of a sample with about 98,000 distinct CDR3 sequences, roughly 80% of them seen once.

This chain connects TRBV11-2 to TRBJ2-3; D is possibly TRBD2 (5 bases). Input material: distant non-tumor lung tissue. This receptor was taken from a man aged 55-75 years with small cell lung cancer. CDR3 protein: CASSLMGEADMQYF. The CDR3 coding sequence is TGTGCCAGCAGCTTAATGGGAGAAGCAGATATGCAGTATTTT.